The 10 T cell receptor beta chains reported below all come from one sample, sequenced in a study of blood T cell repertoires in COVID-19. Measured with immunoSEQ multiplex PCR; TCRdb has only the in-frame clones, and not every one. Of some 310,000 clones detected, about nine tenths appear once; the ten largest clones hold 2.5% to 3%. Sequencing was done on a sample of peripheral blood. These receptors all come from a woman aged 25 to 39 with COVID-19, enrolled during active disease.

The chain is built from TRBV30 and TRBJ1-2; D is unclear. Trimming removed 1 base from V and 7 bases from J, with 10 bases in between. The germline gives CDR1 GTSNPN, CDR2 SVGIG (reference sequence). The CDR3 spans 12 residues. CDR3 sequence reads: CAWSDSYGGYTF. In DNA, the CDR3 is TGTGCCTGGAGTGACTCGTACGGTGGCTACACCTTC.

The chain employs TRBV6-5 and TRBJ1-4; tentative D call: TRBD1 (5 bases). CDR1 and CDR2 (germline): MNHEY, SVGAGI. V lost 7 bases to trimming and J lost 2 bases, with 11 bases between them. This CDR3 comprises 14 residues. DNA of the CDR3: TGTGCCAGCACCCAGGGCACCACTAATGAAAAACTGTTTTTT. Encoded protein: CASTQGTTNEKLFF.

This clone was detected a few times. CDR3 DNA: TGTGCCAGCAGCTTAGCCCACTCCGGGACACGGTCCTACGAGCAGTACTTC. Protein sequence: CASSLAHSGTRSYEQYF. This sequence joins TRBV7-2 and TRBJ2-7; TRBD1 might be the D (6 bases). CDR3 length: 17 residues. CDR1 is SGHTA and CDR2 is FQGNSA in the germline V gene. Trimming pared 0 bases from V and 1 base from J, leaving 16 bases between.

Notes on this clone: At one end, the junction sequence differs from germline, possibly due to a read error. CDR3 region: CASSQRESSNEQFF. The CDR3 DNA follows: TGTGCCAGCAGCCAGCGGGAGTCCTCCAATGAGCAGTTCTTC. This chain uses TRBV7-8 with TRBJ2-1; 8 bases agree with TRBD2. This CDR3 is 14 amino acids long. Per the germline V gene, CDR1 is SGHVS and CDR2 is FQNEAQ. Based on the CDR3 plus reference TRBV7-8 and TRBJ2-1, the full variable domain is GAGVSQSPRYKVAKRGQDVALRCDPISGHVSLFWYQQALGQGPEFLTYFQNEAQLDKSGLPSDRFFAERPEGSVSTLKIQRTQQEDSAVYLCASSQRESSNEQFFGPGTRLTVL.

This chain joins TRBV18 and TRBJ2-3; perhaps TRBD2 as D (6 bases). This CDR3 has 15 residues. Germline V lookup: CDR1 KGHSH, CDR2 LQKENI. V lost 3 bases to trimming and J lost 4 bases, with 14 bases between them. The CDR3 sequence is CASSPGPGASDTQYF. CDR3 DNA sequence: TGTGCCAGCTCACCTGGACCGGGAGCCTCAGATACGCAGTATTTT. Looking up the rest from reference TRBV18 and TRBJ2-3 gives the full variable domain: NAGVMQNPRHLVRRRGQEARLRCSPMKGHSHVYWYRQLPEEGLKFMVYLQKENIIDESGMPKERFSAEFPKEGPSILRIQQVVRGDSAAYFCASSPGPGASDTQYFGPGTRLTVL.

V usage is TRBV2 and J usage is TRBJ1-5; D gene unclear. Germline assignment: CDR1 SNHLY and CDR2 FYNNEI. V gave up 9 bases and J gave up 5 bases, with 11 bases separating them. The CDR3 is 12 residues long. For the CDR3, the DNA is TGTGCCAGTCAGACTTCCGATCAGCCCCAGCATTTT. Its translation: CASQTSDQPQHF. The whole variable domain, remainder taken from reference TRBV2 and TRBJ1-5, is EPEVTQTPSHQVTQMGQEVILRCVPISNHLYFYWYRQILGQKVEFLVSFYNNEISEKSEIFDDQFSVERPDGSNFTLKIRSTKLEDSAMYFCASQTSDQPQHFGDGTRLSIL.

This sequence joins TRBV19 and TRBJ1-2; the match to TRBD1 covers 7 bases. V was pared by 7 bases and J by 0 bases, with 5 bases of the junction left unmatched. Germline CDR1 and CDR2: LNHDA and SQIVND (reference sequence). This CDR3 has 14 amino acids. DNA for the CDR3: TGTGCCAGTACCCCGGGACAGACTAACTATGGCTACACCTTC. Amino acids: CASTPGQTNYGYTF.

This chain uses TRBV5-8 with TRBJ1-2; the match to TRBD1 covers 7 bases. The germline CDR1 and CDR2 sequences are SGHTS and YDEGEE. This CDR3 has 15 residues. V lost 1 base and J lost 2; bases outside the gene matches: 5. CDR3 bases: TGTGCCAGCAGCTTGTGGGGACAGAAAAACTATGGCTACACCTTC. Its translation: CASSLWGQKNYGYTF.

J is TRBJ2-7 and V is TRBV5-3, with 8 nucleotides matching TRBD2. TRBV5-3 is an ORF for which the function is uncertain. The V gene end was trimmed by 1 base and the J gene end by 3 bases; junction bases not matched to a gene: 6. The CDR3 runs 15 residues. The CDR3 region is CARSLSAGVYYEQYF. DNA for the CDR3: TGTGCCAGAAGCTTGTCAGCGGGGGTATACTACGAGCAGTACTTC.

This chain joins TRBV19 and TRBJ2-1, with TRBD1 matching over 10 bases. V trimming: 5 bases; J trimming: 3 bases; junction bases outside the gene matches: 7. CDR1 is LNHDA and CDR2 is SQIVND in the germline V gene (reference sequence). CDR3 size: 16 residues. CDR3 amino acids: CASSGAGTGVYNEQFF. The CDR3 DNA reads TGTGCCAGTAGTGGTGCCGGGACAGGGGTCTACAATGAGCAGTTCTTC.